These 14 T cell receptor beta chains originate from one sample sequenced in a study of shared clonotypes between healthy human individuals. The protocol was immunoSEQ multiplex PCR, while the TCRdb copy is restricted to in-frame clones and leaves out a portion. The top ten hold roughly 0.13% of the sample, which has roughly 2 million clones, approximately 95% seen once. The sequencing sample was made of naive CD4+ T cells sorted from blood. Subset defined: CD45RA+ positively selected. These receptors were obtained from a man younger than 35 in good health.

Only one count was recorded for this clone. The chain has TRBV6-4 and TRBJ2-2; unclear D gene. Germline CDR1 MRHNA, CDR2 SNTAGT. This CDR3 comprises 14 residues. Trimming removed 4 bases from V and 4 bases from J, with 10 bases in between. CDR3 sequence: CASSGTVGTGELFF. In nucleotides, the CDR3 is TGTGCCAGCAGTGGGACCGTCGGCACCGGGGAGCTGTTTTTT.

Notes on this clone: Other DNA sequences in the same sample also yield this CDR3. This sequence joins TRBV6-6 and TRBJ2-7; 7 bases match TRBD2. This CDR3 is 13 amino acids long. Per germline, CDR1 MNHNY and CDR2 SVGAGI (reference sequence). With 3 bases clipped from V and 6 bases from J, the junction kept 5 bases outside the gene matches. The CDR3 protein is CASSYSTGGEQYF. CDR3 bases: TGTGCCAGCAGTTATTCAACGGGAGGCGAGCAGTACTTC.

This chain uses TRBV4-1 with TRBJ2-5; 7 positions agree with TRBD2. CDR1 MGHRA and CDR2 YSYEKL come from the germline V gene. J was trimmed by 1 base and V by 1 base; bases with no gene match: 6. There are 16 residues in the CDR3. The CDR3 DNA reads TGCGCCAGCAGCCAAGGTCTGACTAGCAGCCAAGAGACCCAGTACTTC. It encodes CASSQGLTSSQETQYF.

The chain carries TRBV9 and TRBJ2-7; 11 bases fit TRBD2. From germline, CDR1 is SGDLS and CDR2 YYNGEE. The CDR3 has 16 amino acids. J gave up 3 bases and V 3 bases, and 8 bases lay outside the gene matches. This CDR3 reads CASSAIAGGPGYEQYF. The CDR3 coding sequence is TGTGCCAGCAGCGCTATAGCGGGGGGGCCGGGCTACGAGCAGTACTTC.

This clone was picked up one time. This chain uses TRBV7-2 with TRBJ2-5, with 11 bases fitting TRBD2. Trimming removed 6 bases from V and 5 bases from J; junction bases left unmatched: 8. CDR1 and CDR2 from the germline V gene are SGHTA and FQGNSA. The CDR3 is 15 residues long. The CDR3 here is CASRSRLAGLETQYF. Here the CDR3 DNA reads TGTGCCAGCAGATCAAGACTAGCGGGATTGGAGACCCAGTACTTC.

This clone was seen a few times. The CDR3 sequence is CASSERTGRLNQPQHF. The CDR3 coding sequence is TGTGCCAGCAGCGAAAGGACAGGGCGGCTCAATCAGCCCCAGCATTTT. This sequence joins TRBV7-8 and TRBJ1-5, with TRBD1 matching over 8 bases. This CDR3 region has 16 residues. V trimming: 5 bases; J trimming: 3 bases; junction bases outside the gene matches: 9. Germline CDR1 reads SGHVS; CDR2 reads FQNEAQ.

The chain combines TRBV5-1 with TRBJ1-1; possible D gene TRBD1, 6 bases. Trimming cost V 0 bases and J 4 bases, with 13 bases left between them. The CDR3 is 15 residues long. Germline V gives CDR1 SGHRS, CDR2 YFSETQ. The CDR3 DNA follows: TGCGCCAGCAGCTTGGGCGGGACAAAGACCACTGAAGCTTTCTTT. This gives the protein CASSLGGTKTTEAFF.

The chain carries TRBV6-1 and TRBJ1-5; TRBD1 matches 9 bases. This CDR3 is 15 amino acids long. Looked up from germline, CDR1 is MNHNS and CDR2 is SASEGT. V was pared by 6 bases and J by 4 bases, with 7 bases of the junction left unmatched. This chain's CDR3 is CASSGGGTGNQPQHF. The CDR3 DNA is TGTGCCAGCAGCGGGGGCGGGACAGGGAATCAGCCCCAGCATTTT.

The chain links TRBV4-1 to TRBJ2-2, with D maybe TRBD2 (6 bases). Trimming cost V 4 bases and J 3 bases, with 9 bases left between them. The CDR3 is made up of 14 amino acids. Germline values: CDR1 MGHRA, CDR2 YSYEKL. The CDR3 region is CASSRGTDTGELFF. The DNA for the CDR3 is TGCGCCAGCAGCCGCGGGACGGACACCGGGGAGCTGTTTTTT.

The chain couples TRBV19 to TRBJ1-3; no firm D call. V lost 8 bases, J lost 1 base, and 15 bases lay in between. From germline, CDR1 is LNHDA and CDR2 SQIVND (reference sequence). CDR3 length equals 15 residues. The CDR3 nucleotides are TGTGCCAGTCAAGATCGGGCAACTTCTGGAAACACCATATATTTT. This codes for CASQDRATSGNTIYF.

The chain has TRBV2 and TRBJ2-7; 9 bases are a match to TRBD1. V shed 4 bases and J 6 bases; nucleotides not matched to a gene: 10. This CDR3 has 15 residues. In germline, CDR1 is SNHLY, CDR2 FYNNEI. The CDR3 here is CASSGKTGGVPEQYF. Here the CDR3 DNA reads TGTGCCAGCAGTGGGAAGACAGGGGGGGTCCCCGAGCAGTACTTC.

Notes on this clone: Different DNA sequences within this sample yield the same CDR3. The V and J genes are TRBV5-1 and TRBJ1-2; the D is unclear. The CDR3 totals 14 residues. The V end was cut by 0 bases, the J end by 3 bases, with 9 bases between. CDR1 SGHRS and CDR2 YFSETQ come from the germline V gene. The CDR3 DNA reads as TGCGCCAGCAGCTTGGTTCCTGGCGACTATGGCTACACCTTC. Protein product: CASSLVPGDYGYTF.

As to this clone: The sample holds other DNA sequences that translate to the same CDR3. The rearrangement links TRBV5-1 to TRBJ2-1; 10 nucleotides line up with TRBD2. In germline, CDR1 is SGHRS, CDR2 YFSETQ. The CDR3 spans 15 residues. The V gene end was trimmed by 4 bases and the J gene end by 2 bases; junction bases not matched to a gene: 3. CDR3 protein: CASSLAGEPYNEQFF. In DNA form, the CDR3 reads TGCGCCAGCAGCCTAGCGGGAGAACCCTACAATGAGCAGTTCTTC.

The chain links TRBV14 to TRBJ2-3; TRBD2 matches at 8 bases. V shed 5 bases and J 4 bases; nucleotides not matched to a gene: 8. The CDR3 consists of 15 residues. Germline V lookup: CDR1 SGHDN, CDR2 FVKESK. CDR3 residues: CASSKIAGSPDTQYF. CDR3 DNA: TGTGCCAGCAGCAAAATAGCGGGGAGTCCAGATACGCAGTATTTT.